This TCR beta chain originates from a study of blood T cell repertoires in COVID-19. Trimming took off 3 bases at V and 4 bases at J, with 9 bases between the two ends. The CDR3 runs 13 residues. The germline V gene has CDR1 LNHDA and CDR2 SQIVND (reference sequence). Profiled with immunoSEQ multiplex PCR; TCRdb holds only in-frame clones, not every one. The table has 100,000 to 150,000 clones, roughly nine tenths seen once; the top ten hold around 3.7%. The sample consisted of peripheral blood. The sequence was obtained from a man over 45 with active COVID-19. The genes are TRBV19 and TRBJ1-2, with D tentatively TRBD1 (5 bases). The CDR3 region is CASSMGGAYGYTF. The CDR3 DNA reads as TGTGCCAGTAGTATGGGTGGGGCCTATGGCTACACCTTC.